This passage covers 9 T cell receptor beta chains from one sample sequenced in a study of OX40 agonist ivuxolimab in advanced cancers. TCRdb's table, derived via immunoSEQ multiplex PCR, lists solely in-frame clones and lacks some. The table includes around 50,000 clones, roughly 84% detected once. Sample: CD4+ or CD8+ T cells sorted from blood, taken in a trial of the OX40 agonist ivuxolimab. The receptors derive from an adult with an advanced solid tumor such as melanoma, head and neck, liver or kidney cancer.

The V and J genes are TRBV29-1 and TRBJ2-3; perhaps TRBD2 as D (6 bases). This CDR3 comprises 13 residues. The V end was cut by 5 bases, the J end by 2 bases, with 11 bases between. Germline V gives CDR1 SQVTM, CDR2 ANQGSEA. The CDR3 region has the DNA TGCAGCGTTACTGGAGGGAACACAGATACGCAGTATTTT. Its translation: CSVTGGNTDTQYF.

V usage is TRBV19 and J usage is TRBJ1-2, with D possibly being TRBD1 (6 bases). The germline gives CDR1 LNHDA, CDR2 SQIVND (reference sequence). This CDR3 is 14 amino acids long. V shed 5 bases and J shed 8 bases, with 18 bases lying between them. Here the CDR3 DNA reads TGTGCCAGTAGTCCCGCCCTGGACAGCTGGGGCTACACCTTC. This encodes CASSPALDSWGYTF.

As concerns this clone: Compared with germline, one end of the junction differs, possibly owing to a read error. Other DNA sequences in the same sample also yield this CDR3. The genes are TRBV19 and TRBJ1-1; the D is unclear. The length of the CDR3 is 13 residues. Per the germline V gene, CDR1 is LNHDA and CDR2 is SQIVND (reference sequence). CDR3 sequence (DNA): TGTGCCAGTAGTCCTACGAGGAGCACTGAGGCTTTCTTT. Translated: CASSPTRSTEAFF. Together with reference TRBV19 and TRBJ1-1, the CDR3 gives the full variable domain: DGGITQSPKYLFRKEGQNVTLSCEQNLNHDAMYWYRQDPGQGLRLIYYSQIVNDFQKGDIAEGYSVSREKKESFPLTVTSAQKNPTAFYLCASSPTRSTEAFFGQGTRLTVV.

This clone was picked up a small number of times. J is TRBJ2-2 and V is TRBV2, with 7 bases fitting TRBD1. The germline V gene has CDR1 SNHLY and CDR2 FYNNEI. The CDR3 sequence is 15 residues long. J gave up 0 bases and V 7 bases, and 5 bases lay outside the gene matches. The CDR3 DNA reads TGTGCCAGCAAGTTACAGGGGACGAACACCGGGGAGCTGTTTTTT. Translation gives CASKLQGTNTGELFF.

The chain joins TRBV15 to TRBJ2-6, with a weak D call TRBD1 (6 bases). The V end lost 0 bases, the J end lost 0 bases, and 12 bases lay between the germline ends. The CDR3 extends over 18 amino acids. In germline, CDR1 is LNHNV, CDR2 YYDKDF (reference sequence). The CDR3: CATSRDGGVSSGANVLTF. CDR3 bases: TGTGCCACCAGCAGAGATGGGGGCGTAAGCTCTGGGGCCAACGTCCTGACTTTC.

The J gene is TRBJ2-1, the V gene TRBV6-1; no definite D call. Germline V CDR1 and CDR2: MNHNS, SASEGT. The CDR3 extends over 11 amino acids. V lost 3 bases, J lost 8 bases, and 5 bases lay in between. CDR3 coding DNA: TGTGCCAGCAGTGACAGGTATGAGCAGTTCTTC. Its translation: CASSDRYEQFF.

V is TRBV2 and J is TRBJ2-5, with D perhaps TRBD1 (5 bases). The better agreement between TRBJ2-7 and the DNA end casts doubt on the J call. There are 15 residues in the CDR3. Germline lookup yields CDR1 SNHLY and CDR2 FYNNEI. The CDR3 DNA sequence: TGTGCCAGCAGTGAAGCCGGACACATCTCCTACGAGCAGTACTTC. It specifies CASSEAGHISYEQYF.

The CDR3 spells CASSGQGRTGELFF. CDR3 in DNA: TGTGCCAGCAGTGGGCAGGGACGAACCGGGGAGCTGTTTTTT. The V and J genes are TRBV25-1 and TRBJ2-2, with D perhaps given as TRBD1 or TRBD2 (5 bases each). Trimming left V 4 bases short and J 5 bases short, with 11 bases between. Germline assignment: CDR1 MGHDK and CDR2 SYGVNS. The CDR3 totals 14 residues.

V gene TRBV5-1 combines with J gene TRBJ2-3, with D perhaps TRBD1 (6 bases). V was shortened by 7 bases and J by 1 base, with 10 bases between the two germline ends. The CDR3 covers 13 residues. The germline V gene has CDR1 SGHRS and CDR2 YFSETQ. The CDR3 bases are TGCGCCAGCCACCCAGGGGGCACAGATACGCAGTATTTT. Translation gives CASHPGGTDTQYF.